This T cell receptor beta chain comes out of a study of T cells expressing NK-cell markers. Study background: Sorted CD3+CD56+NKG2C+, CD3+CD56+NKG2C- and CD3+CD56-NKG2C+ T-cell subsets were beta-chain profiled. Sequenced donors, eight in total, included seven who were HCMV-seropositive and one who was seronegative. The study's findings and limits: The share of CD8+ T cells held by dominant NKG2C+ clonotypes was 1.0-7.0% in about six donors.

TCRdb reprocessed the 5' RACE reads, with one entry per CDR3 protein and no DNA. This table lists about 180,000 distinct CDR3 sequences. Germline V gene sequence: CDR1 SEHNR, CDR2 FQNEAQ (reference sequence). CDR3 length: 16 amino acids. In regard to this clonotype: Its matching antigen is unknown.

The clonotype originates from a man aged 18-69 years in good health. Material: blood T cells: a sorted CD56 or NKG2C T cell subset, CD4+ or CD8+ T cells, or bulk PBMC T cells (not recorded which). The chain uses TRBV7-9 and TRBJ1-3; TCRdb lists TRBD1, though no DNA is available to test this call. CDR3 amino acids: CASSPPTGRQIITIYF.